This note documents a single T cell receptor beta chain sequence. Its antigen is unidentified. Preparing the TCRbeta library involved the use of unique molecular identifiers. TCRdb passed the PCR reads through MiXCR, listing each CDR3 protein once. The sample has approximately 500,000 distinct CDR3 sequences; approximately 30% are singletons. The sample comes from a study of T-cell reconstitution after alpha-beta-depleted transplantation in children. Notes on the study in general: At one year after transplant, newly produced T cells mostly accounted for T-cell counts and diversity.

This CDR3 spans 17 amino acids. Germline CDR1 SGHRS, CDR2 YFSETQ. After removal of 3 bases from V and 9 bases from J, the junction contained 17 bases not matched to a gene. The clonotype comes from a boy in the first two years of life with Wiskott-Aldrich syndrome, due to receive a stem cell transplant. V usage is TRBV5-1 and J usage is TRBJ2-1, with 8 bases identical to TRBD1. The sequencing here drew on PBMCs, taken before TCRalphabeta/CD19-depleted stem cell transplant. CDR3 sequence reads: CASSSRGLGQVHIEQFF. For the CDR3, the DNA is TGCGCCAGCAGCTCCCGGGGCCTGGGACAGGTCCATATTGAGCAGTTCTTC.